A single sample gave rise to the 29 T cell receptor beta chains below, sequenced in a study of blood T cell repertoires in COVID-19. The method was immunoSEQ multiplex PCR; TCRdb's version includes in-frame clones alone and lacks a portion of them. This sample has 250,000 to 350,000 clones, with 80% to 90% found just once. Material for sequencing was peripheral blood. The receptors were sampled from a woman aged 50 to 65 with acute or convalescent COVID-19.

This sequence joins TRBV7-2 and TRBJ2-2, with 8 bases that match TRBD1. V dropped 4 bases and J dropped 6; count of bases not matched to a gene: 4. This CDR3 is built from 14 residues. Germline V gene data show CDR1 as SGHTA and CDR2 as FQGNSA. CDR3 sequence reads: CASSYSQGAGELFF. CDR3 coding DNA: TGTGCCAGCAGCTACTCACAGGGGGCCGGGGAGCTGTTTTTT.

The J gene is TRBJ2-7, the V gene TRBV12-5; D gene uncertain. Trimming took 1 base from V and 0 from J, leaving 10 bases between them. The germline gives CDR1 LGHNT, CDR2 FRNRAP. The CDR3 has 15 residues. CDR3 nucleotides: TGTGCTAGTGGTTTGGGGGCAGCTCTCTCCTACGAGCAGTACTTC. It encodes CASGLGAALSYEQYF.

Note on this clone: Relative to the germline gene, one junction end is altered; a read error may explain this. This CDR3 is also generated by other DNA sequences in the sample. The chain employs TRBV10-2 and TRBJ1-2, with TRBD1 identical over 9 bases. This CDR3 has 14 amino acids. From germline, CDR1 is WSHSY and CDR2 SAAADI. The CDR3 coding sequence is TGCGCTAGCAGTGTTAACAGGGGGCAGGATGGCTACACCTTC. Protein product: CASSVNRGQDGYTF.

V and J are TRBV6-5 and TRBJ2-7, with a weak D call TRBD1 (6 bases). The CDR3 has 14 residues. V lost 7 bases and J lost 2, with 15 bases in between. CDR1 MNHEY and CDR2 SVGAGI come from the germline V gene. DNA for the CDR3: TGTGCCAGCACTACCGACAGGCCTCCCTACGAGCAGTACTTC. This encodes CASTTDRPPYEQYF.

The CDR3 DNA sequence: TGCGCCAGCAGCTTGGTGCGGTCGGACACTGAAGCTTTCTTT. It translates to CASSLVRSDTEAFF. The chain recombines TRBV5-1 with TRBJ1-1; D uncertain. CDR1 and CDR2 (germline): SGHRS, YFSETQ. The ends were cut back, 0 bases at V and 3 bases at J, with 9 bases in the middle. The CDR3 has 14 residues.

V usage is TRBV4-2 and J usage is TRBJ1-2; maybe TRBD1 (6 bases). There are 14 residues in the CDR3. Germline assignment: CDR1 LGHNA and CDR2 YNFKEQ. Trimming took off 0 bases at V and 8 bases at J, with 13 bases between the two ends. The CDR3: CASSQEPGVAGYTF. DNA of the CDR3: TGTGCCAGCAGCCAAGAGCCAGGGGTAGCAGGCTACACCTTC.

As concerns this clone: The same CDR3 arises from other DNA sequences in this sample as well. The V call is TRBV6-2 or TRBV6-3, the J call TRBJ2-3; 10 bases fit TRBD2. This CDR3 spans 16 amino acids. V shed 4 bases, J shed 6 bases, and the junction held 10 bases outside the gene matches. CDR1 is MNHEY, CDR2 SVGEGT, per germline. CDR3 DNA sequence: TGTGCCAGCAGTTCACCCGGGCTAGCGGGAGCGGATACGCAGTATTTT. Protein: CASSSPGLAGADTQYF.

Notes on this clone: Other nucleotide sequences in the sample specify the same CDR3. This chain uses TRBV9 with TRBJ1-1; 9 bases agree with TRBD1. The V and J ends lost 3 bases and 5 bases, in that order; junction bases with no gene match: 5. Germline V lookup: CDR1 SGDLS, CDR2 YYNGEE. The CDR3 is 14 residues long. The CDR3 nucleotides read TGTGCCAGCAGCGCCCGACAGGGGGGAACTGAAGCTTTCTTT. It encodes CASSARQGGTEAFF.

The V and J genes are TRBV4-3 and TRBJ2-7, with 10 bases fitting TRBD2. With V trimmed by 0 bases and J by 1 base, 3 bases remained unmatched. The CDR3 contains 16 residues. Germline-derived CDR1 and CDR2 are LGHNA and YSLEER. CDR3 in amino acids: CASSQDRTSGSYEQYF. The CDR3 coding sequence is TGCGCCAGCAGCCAAGATAGGACTAGCGGATCCTACGAGCAGTACTTC.

V gene TRBV5-4 combines with J gene TRBJ2-5; 11 positions match TRBD2. Germline assignment: CDR1 SGHNT and CDR2 YYREEE (reference sequence). Trimming removed 2 bases from V and 5 bases from J; junction bases left unmatched: 8. This CDR3 has 16 amino acids. The CDR3 region is CASSLGLAGGRETQYF. In DNA form, the CDR3 reads TGTGCCAGCAGCTTAGGGTTAGCGGGAGGGCGGGAGACCCAGTACTTC.

The J gene is TRBJ1-2, the V gene TRBV30; no reliable D call. The CDR3 totals 14 residues. CDR1 GTSNPN and CDR2 SVGIG come from the germline V gene (reference sequence). With 3 bases removed from V and 8 bases from J, the gap between germline ends came to 19 bases. The DNA of the CDR3 is TGTGCCTGGAGCCCCAATTTCGGGAAAGGAGGCTACACCTTC. It translates to CAWSPNFGKGGYTF.

V gene TRBV27 combines with J gene TRBJ1-2; D unresolved. With 6 bases removed from V and 6 bases from J, the gap between germline ends came to 11 bases. The CDR3 runs to 12 residues. Germline CDR1 reads MNHEY; CDR2 reads SMNVEV (reference sequence). The CDR3 reads CASRTIGHGYTF. CDR3 DNA: TGTGCCAGCAGAACGATCGGTCATGGCTACACCTTC.

V and J are TRBV5-1 and TRBJ1-2, with 7 bases lining up with TRBD1. This CDR3 region has 16 residues. In germline, CDR1 is SGHRS, CDR2 YFSETQ. The trim removed 0 bases at V and 1 base at J, leaving 6 bases unmatched. In nucleotides, the CDR3 is TGCGCCAGCAGCTTGGGGGTAGGGACAGTTAACTATGGCTACACCTTC. Protein sequence: CASSLGVGTVNYGYTF.

This clone was detected only once. The V and J genes are TRBV27 and TRBJ2-3; 8 bases fit TRBD2. V trimming: 8 bases; J trimming: 1 base; junction bases outside the gene matches: 8. Looked up from germline, CDR1 is MNHEY and CDR2 is SMNVEV (reference sequence). The CDR3 has 15 amino acids. In DNA, the CDR3 is TGTGCCAGCCGGGAAGCGGGAGCACGCACAGATACGCAGTATTTT. Its protein is CASREAGARTDTQYF.

The chain links TRBV18 to TRBJ2-2; 7 nucleotides align to TRBD1. V was pared by 6 bases and J by 3 bases, with 4 bases of the junction left unmatched. Per germline, CDR1 KGHSH and CDR2 LQKENI. This CDR3 region has 14 residues. This chain's CDR3 is CASSRQGDTGELFF. The CDR3 DNA is TGTGCCAGCTCGAGACAGGGAGACACCGGGGAGCTGTTTTTT.

This chain uses TRBV12-5 with TRBJ2-1; the match to TRBD1 covers 9 bases. Trimming cost V 2 bases and J 7 bases; bases outside gene matches: 9. The CDR3 spans 16 residues. CDR1 LGHNT and CDR2 FRNRAP come from the germline V gene. This CDR3 reads CASGLSPGTGLNEQFF. Written as DNA, the CDR3 is TGTGCTAGTGGTTTGTCTCCCGGGACAGGGCTTAATGAGCAGTTCTTC. Full variable domain (outside the CDR3, taken from reference TRBV12-5 and TRBJ2-1): DARVTQTPRHKVTEMGQEVTMRCQPILGHNTVFWYRQTMMQGLELLAYFRNRAPLDDSGMPKDRFSAEMPDATLATLKIQPSEPRDSAVYFCASGLSPGTGLNEQFFGPGTRLTVL.

The V gene is TRBV19, the J gene TRBJ1-2; tentatively, D is TRBD1 (5 bases). Germline values: CDR1 LNHDA, CDR2 SQIVND (reference sequence). This CDR3 spans 17 amino acids. The V and J ends lost 5 bases and 1 base respectively, with 20 bases between them. This CDR3 is CASSPDVMGPVNYGYTF. In DNA form, the CDR3 reads TGTGCCAGTAGTCCGGACGTCATGGGGCCAGTTAACTATGGCTACACCTTC.

This rearrangement joins TRBV19 to TRBJ2-1; 9 bases map to TRBD1. J gave up 6 bases and V 1 base, and 4 bases lay outside the gene matches. From germline, CDR1 is LNHDA and CDR2 SQIVND (reference sequence). This CDR3 spans 15 amino acids. CDR3 DNA: TGTGCCAGTAGTATAGTCCGGGACAGGGTCAATGAGCAGTTCTTC. Residues: CASSIVRDRVNEQFF.

The chain joins TRBV5-1 to TRBJ2-5, with 11 positions matching TRBD2. In germline, CDR1 is SGHRS, CDR2 YFSETQ. The CDR3 is 16 amino acids. The trim removed 5 bases at V and 2 bases at J, leaving 8 bases unmatched. CDR3 sequence: CASRRTSGGTQETQYF. The CDR3 nucleotides are TGCGCCAGCAGGCGCACTAGCGGGGGCACTCAAGAGACCCAGTACTTC.

The gene calls are TRBV9 and TRBJ2-7; 8 bases are shared with TRBD2. The junction had 9 bases not matched to a gene; V was cut back by 4 bases and J by 6 bases. Per germline, CDR1 SGDLS and CDR2 YYNGEE. The CDR3 contains 14 residues. The CDR3 loop reads CASSSVAGFSEQYF. CDR3 bases: TGTGCCAGCAGCTCAGTAGCGGGATTTAGCGAGCAGTACTTC.

This chain joins TRBV29-1 and TRBJ1-2, with D unclear. Germline lookup yields CDR1 SQVTM and CDR2 ANQGSEA. Trimming shortened V by 8 bases and J by 8 bases, and 15 bases separated the two germline ends. The CDR3 has 11 residues. The CDR3 nucleotides are TGCAGCCTCTTCGAGGGCGGCGGCTACACCTTC. Translated: CSLFEGGGYTF.

The chain recombines TRBV4-2 with TRBJ1-2; tentative D call: TRBD1 (6 bases). With 0 bases removed from V and 4 bases from J, the gap between germline ends came to 9 bases. Looked up from germline, CDR1 is LGHNA and CDR2 is YNFKEQ. This CDR3 region has 14 residues. CDR3 nucleotide sequence: TGTGCCAGCAGCCAAGATGGACAGTTCTATGGCTACACCTTC. This sequence encodes CASSQDGQFYGYTF.

This clone was detected only a few times. This CDR3 reads CASSINRENQPQHF. CDR3 nucleotide sequence: TGTGCCAGTAGTATCAACAGGGAGAATCAGCCCCAGCATTTT. The chain employs TRBV19 and TRBJ1-5, with a possible D match to TRBD1 (6 bases). V was trimmed by 3 bases and J by 4 bases, leaving 10 bases between them. Germline CDR1 LNHDA, CDR2 SQIVND (reference sequence). This CDR3 comprises 14 residues.

This sequence joins TRBV6-4 and TRBJ1-5; D is possibly TRBD1 (6 bases). The CDR3 is 13 amino acids. Trimming pared 4 bases from V and 4 bases from J, leaving 8 bases between. CDR1 and CDR2 from the germline V gene are MRHNA and SNTAGT. The CDR3, as DNA: TGTGCCAGCAGTGCCGACAGGAATCAGCCCCAGCATTTT. This codes for CASSADRNQPQHF.

This chain links TRBV30 with TRBJ1-2; D unresolved. V was trimmed by 5 bases and J by 3 bases, leaving 13 bases between them. Germline CDR1 GTSNPN, CDR2 SVGIG (reference sequence). The CDR3 is 13 amino acids. In DNA, the CDR3 is TGTGCCTGGGGACGGGGTTTCTACTATGGCTACACCTTC. It yields the protein CAWGRGFYYGYTF.

The genes are TRBV15 and TRBJ1-2; 7 nucleotides agree with TRBD1. This CDR3 has 15 residues. The junction had 7 bases not matched to a gene; V was cut back by 1 base and J by 5 bases. From germline, CDR1 is LNHNV and CDR2 YYDKDF (reference sequence). CDR3 bases: TGTGCCACCAGCAGAGGGGCAGGGGGAATATATGGCTACACCTTC. It encodes CATSRGAGGIYGYTF.

This chain links TRBV9 with TRBJ1-1; D remains unclear. V dropped 4 bases and J dropped 1 base, with 14 bases sitting between them. The germline V gene encodes CDR1 SGDLS and CDR2 YYNGEE. The CDR3 sequence is 15 residues long. The CDR3 loop is CASSPRLSPNTEAFF. For the CDR3, the DNA is TGTGCCAGCAGCCCCCGGTTGAGCCCGAACACTGAAGCTTTCTTT.

The chain couples TRBV19 to TRBJ1-6; no clear D gene. The CDR3 is 14 amino acids. V lost 4 bases and J 8 bases, leaving 12 bases between the germline ends. Germline V gives CDR1 LNHDA, CDR2 SQIVND (reference sequence). The CDR3 here is CASSSSNRYSPLHF. The CDR3 nucleotides read TGTGCCAGTAGTAGCAGTAACCGTTATTCACCCCTCCACTTT.

V usage is TRBV29-1 and J usage is TRBJ2-3, with TRBD1 matching 11 bases. CDR1 and CDR2 from the germline V gene are SQVTM and ANQGSEA. The CDR3 is made up of 13 amino acids. J was trimmed by 4 bases and V by 6 bases; bases with no gene match: 3. The CDR3 sequence is CSVGGQGADTQYF. Here the CDR3 DNA reads TGCAGCGTCGGGGGACAGGGGGCAGATACGCAGTATTTT.